The rows below give T cell receptor beta chains drawn from one sample of a study of post-analysis software for immune sequencing data. One entry per CDR3 protein, called by TCRdb with MiXCR from the PCR reads. The repertoire has 650,000 to 850,000 distinct CDR3 sequences, roughly 58% of them found once; the top ten carry roughly 4.4%. Sequencing input: blood. These receptors all come from a girl aged 10 to 17 with multiple sclerosis. Both conserved end residues are part of each CDR3. The order of the fields is CDR3 DNA, CDR3 protein, clone size, V gene, J gene, D gene. A D gene is named only where the DNA matches it firmly. Expanded clones get a size class; other rows say once, few or many, or leave the size out.

cdr3_nt: TGTGCCAGCAGTCCCCGGACAGGGGGTGCTGGGGCCAACGTCCTGACTTTC
cdr3_aa: CASSPRTGGAGANVLTF
clone_size: NA
v_call: TRBV12-3/TRBV12-4
j_call: TRBJ2-6
d_call: TRBD1

cdr3_nt: TGTGCCAGCAGTTGGTCGGGGGATTTATTCTACAATGAGCAGTTCTTC
cdr3_aa: CASSWSGDLFYNEQFF
clone_size: few
v_call: TRBV7-2
j_call: TRBJ2-1
d_call: NA

cdr3_nt: TGTGCCAGCAGCTTAGGTCCGGTCACTGAAGCTTTCTTT
cdr3_aa: CASSLGPVTEAFF
clone_size: few
v_call: TRBV7-3
j_call: TRBJ1-1
d_call: NA

cdr3_nt: TGTGCCAGCAGTTTAGTGGCTAGCCGCACCTACGAGCAGTACTTC
cdr3_aa: CASSLVASRTYEQYF
clone_size: NA
v_call: TRBV12-3/TRBV12-4
j_call: TRBJ2-7
d_call: NA

cdr3_nt: TGTGCCAGCAGCCAGAGCTGGAGCAATCAGCCCCAGCATTTT
cdr3_aa: CASSQSWSNQPQHF
clone_size: NA
v_call: TRBV6-2/TRBV6-3
j_call: TRBJ1-5
d_call: NA

cdr3_nt: TGTGCCAGCAGTGATTGGAAGGGAACGGACAAAAACATTCAGTACTTC
cdr3_aa: CASSDWKGTDKNIQYF
clone_size: NA
v_call: TRBV2
j_call: TRBJ2-4
d_call: NA

cdr3_nt: TGTGCCAGCAGTTTCTTTGCGGCCTGGGGGAATGAGCAGTTCTTC
cdr3_aa: CASSFFAAWGNEQFF
clone_size: NA
v_call: TRBV12-3/TRBV12-4
j_call: TRBJ2-1
d_call: NA

cdr3_nt: TGTGCCAGCAGTTTAAGGGGACTAGCGGGAGCAAGGGATACGCAGTATTTT
cdr3_aa: CASSLRGLAGARDTQYF
clone_size: NA
v_call: TRBV27
j_call: TRBJ2-3
d_call: TRBD2

cdr3_nt: TGTGCCATCAGCAGGCCTGAGCAGGGACACACAGATACGCAGTATTTT
cdr3_aa: CAISRPEQGHTDTQYF
clone_size: few
v_call: TRBV10-3
j_call: TRBJ2-3
d_call: NA

cdr3_nt: TGCAGTGCTAGCACACTACAGGGAAAAGCGTGGGGGGCCAACGTCCTGACTTTC
cdr3_aa: CSASTLQGKAWGANVLTF
clone_size: NA
v_call: TRBV20-1
j_call: TRBJ2-6
d_call: NA

cdr3_nt: TGTGCCAGCCAAGAAACGGGACAGACCTACAATGAGCAGTTCTTC
cdr3_aa: CASQETGQTYNEQFF
clone_size: few
v_call: TRBV7-3
j_call: TRBJ2-1
d_call: TRBD1

cdr3_nt: TGCGCCAGCAGCTTGGGGAGCAGGGACATTCAGTACTTC
cdr3_aa: CASSLGSRDIQYF
clone_size: few
v_call: TRBV5-1
j_call: TRBJ2-4
d_call: NA

cdr3_nt: TGTGTCAGCAGCCAAGGAGGCACAGCGTCTGGGGCCAACGTCCTGACTTTC
cdr3_aa: CVSSQGGTASGANVLTF
clone_size: NA
v_call: TRBV3-1
j_call: TRBJ2-6
d_call: NA

cdr3_nt: TGCAGTGCTAGAGTCGGCCTAGCGGGAGTGTCGTACAATGAGCAGTGCTTC
cdr3_aa: CSARVGLAGVSYNEQCF
clone_size: NA
v_call: TRBV20-1
j_call: TRBJ2-1
d_call: TRBD2

cdr3_nt: TGTGCCAGCAGCTCGACGGGCACCAGCTACTACGAGCAGTACTTC
cdr3_aa: CASSSTGTSYYEQYF
clone_size: NA
v_call: TRBV12-3/TRBV12-4
j_call: TRBJ2-7
d_call: NA

cdr3_nt: TGTGCCAGCAGCTGGAGCATGAACACTGAAGCTTTCTTT
cdr3_aa: CASSWSMNTEAFF
clone_size: once
v_call: TRBV7-3
j_call: TRBJ1-1
d_call: NA

cdr3_nt: TGTGCCAGCAGCTTAGCGCACGGTGGGAGATATGGCTACACCTTC
cdr3_aa: CASSLAHGGRYGYTF
clone_size: NA
v_call: TRBV7-9
j_call: TRBJ1-2
d_call: NA

cdr3_nt: TGCAGCGTTGTCGGTCCCCTTTCCTACAATGAGCAGTTCTTC
cdr3_aa: CSVVGPLSYNEQFF
clone_size: few
v_call: TRBV29-1
j_call: TRBJ2-1
d_call: NA

cdr3_nt: TGTGCCAGCAGGCAGGGACTTCACACCGGGGAGCTGTTTTTT
cdr3_aa: CASRQGLHTGELFF
clone_size: NA
v_call: TRBV12-3/TRBV12-4
j_call: TRBJ2-2
d_call: NA

cdr3_nt: TGTGCCAGCACCGCGGGACAATTGAACACTGAAGCTTTCTTT
cdr3_aa: CASTAGQLNTEAFF
clone_size: NA
v_call: TRBV2
j_call: TRBJ1-1
d_call: NA

cdr3_nt: TGCAGCGTCCTCACAGGGTGGGGTGGCTACACCTTC
cdr3_aa: CSVLTGWGGYTF
clone_size: NA
v_call: TRBV29-1
j_call: TRBJ1-2
d_call: NA

cdr3_nt: TGCAGTGCTCTCTCCGACAGGGAAAATGGCTACACCTTC
cdr3_aa: CSALSDRENGYTF
clone_size: NA
v_call: TRBV20-1
j_call: TRBJ1-2
d_call: TRBD1

cdr3_nt: TGTGGAGTTACGGGGTTCGATGAGCAGTTCTTC
cdr3_aa: CGVTGFDEQFF
clone_size: few
v_call: TRBV29-1
j_call: TRBJ2-1
d_call: NA

cdr3_nt: TGTGCCAGCAGTGAAAAGCGGAACAATCCCAATGAGCAGTTCTTC
cdr3_aa: CASSEKRNNPNEQFF
clone_size: NA
v_call: TRBV9
j_call: TRBJ2-1
d_call: NA

cdr3_nt: TGTGCCAGCAGTTTGGGACTAGCGGCCACAGATACGCAGTATTTT
cdr3_aa: CASSLGLAATDTQYF
clone_size: NA
v_call: TRBV12-3/TRBV12-4
j_call: TRBJ2-3
d_call: TRBD2

cdr3_nt: TGCGCCAGCAACTTGGGCGGGAAAGTGTTCTTC
cdr3_aa: CASNLGGKVFF
clone_size: NA
v_call: TRBV5-1
j_call: TRBJ2-1
d_call: NA

cdr3_nt: TGTGCCAGCAGCCCAAAGGGGACACCATACGAGCAGTACTTC
cdr3_aa: CASSPKGTPYEQYF
clone_size: few
v_call: TRBV9
j_call: TRBJ2-7
d_call: NA

cdr3_nt: TGCGCCAGCAGCTTGGAAGGGGGCAGGGGTCAGCCCCAGCATTTT
cdr3_aa: CASSLEGGRGQPQHF
clone_size: NA
v_call: TRBV5-1
j_call: TRBJ1-5
d_call: TRBD1

cdr3_nt: TGCAGCGCCCGGAAACAGGGGGCGGCCTACGAGCAGTACTTC
cdr3_aa: CSARKQGAAYEQYF
clone_size: few
v_call: TRBV29-1
j_call: TRBJ2-7
d_call: TRBD1

cdr3_nt: TGTGCCAGCAGCCACCCAAACTCTGGGGCCAACGTCCTGACTTTC
cdr3_aa: CASSHPNSGANVLTF
clone_size: NA
v_call: TRBV7-3
j_call: TRBJ2-6
d_call: NA

cdr3_nt: TGTGCTAGTGGTTTCCTCGAAGGAAGTGAGCAGTACTTC
cdr3_aa: CASGFLEGSEQYF
clone_size: NA
v_call: TRBV12-5
j_call: TRBJ2-4
d_call: NA

cdr3_nt: TGTGCCACCAGCAGAGACAGGGTGGTTGGAAACATTCAGTACTTC
cdr3_aa: CATSRDRVVGNIQYF
clone_size: NA
v_call: TRBV15
j_call: TRBJ2-4
d_call: NA

cdr3_nt: TGTGCCAGCACCGACCCCGGGACGGGCATTCAGTACTTC
cdr3_aa: CASTDPGTGIQYF
clone_size: NA
v_call: TRBV6-5
j_call: TRBJ2-4
d_call: NA

cdr3_nt: TGTGCCATCTCTGCGACAGGGGAGACCGGGGAGCTGTTTTTT
cdr3_aa: CAISATGETGELFF
clone_size: NA
v_call: TRBV10-3
j_call: TRBJ2-2
d_call: TRBD1

cdr3_nt: TGTGCCAGCAGTTTTCTAGGCGCGGCCAGGGTCGATCAGTACTTC
cdr3_aa: CASSFLGAARVDQYF
clone_size: once
v_call: TRBV28
j_call: TRBJ2-4
d_call: NA

cdr3_nt: TGCAGCGTTGAAAGGACTAGCCGATTATACAATGAGCAGTTCTTC
cdr3_aa: CSVERTSRLYNEQFF
clone_size: few
v_call: TRBV29-1
j_call: TRBJ2-1
d_call: TRBD2

cdr3_nt: TGTGCCAGCAGCCCGCGACGGGGGTCAGATACGCAGTATTTT
cdr3_aa: CASSPRRGSDTQYF
clone_size: NA
v_call: TRBV11-1
j_call: TRBJ2-3
d_call: NA

cdr3_nt: TGCGCCAGCAGCTGGACTAGTGGGGCGGCGGGTGAGCAGTTCTTC
cdr3_aa: CASSWTSGAAGEQFF
clone_size: NA
v_call: TRBV5-1
j_call: TRBJ2-1
d_call: TRBD2

cdr3_nt: TGCAGTGGTACAGACCTAGCGGGAGCCGCCTACGAGCAGTACTTC
cdr3_aa: CSGTDLAGAAYEQYF
clone_size: few
v_call: TRBV20-1
j_call: TRBJ2-7
d_call: TRBD2

cdr3_nt: TGTGCCAGCCGCGAGATAGCGGGAGTGGAGACCCAGTACTTC
cdr3_aa: CASREIAGVETQYF
clone_size: NA
v_call: TRBV2
j_call: TRBJ2-5
d_call: TRBD2

cdr3_nt: TGCAGTGCCTACGCCCGGGCGGGAGCTGGGACCCAGTACTTC
cdr3_aa: CSAYARAGAGTQYF
clone_size: few
v_call: TRBV20-1
j_call: TRBJ2-5
d_call: TRBD2

cdr3_nt: TGTGCCAGCAGCCAGAGCCCGACAGGGGGCCTCCACTATGGCTACACCTTC
cdr3_aa: CASSQSPTGGLHYGYTF
clone_size: few
v_call: TRBV3-1
j_call: TRBJ1-2
d_call: TRBD1

cdr3_nt: TGCAGTGCTAGAGATAGCAACTCCTACAATGAGCAGTTCTTC
cdr3_aa: CSARDSNSYNEQFF
clone_size: NA
v_call: TRBV20-1
j_call: TRBJ2-1
d_call: NA

cdr3_nt: TGTGCCACCAGTGGGGACAGCAAAGAGACCCAGTACTTC
cdr3_aa: CATSGDSKETQYF
clone_size: few
v_call: TRBV24-1
j_call: TRBJ2-5
d_call: TRBD1

cdr3_nt: TGTGCCAGCAGGAGGACAGGGGGCGCGGCGGCCAAAAACATTCAGTACTTC
cdr3_aa: CASRRTGGAAAKNIQYF
clone_size: NA
v_call: TRBV21-1
j_call: TRBJ2-4
d_call: NA

cdr3_nt: TGCGCCAGCAGCTTGCCGGGACTAGCGGGAGGGAATGAGCAGTTCTTC
cdr3_aa: CASSLPGLAGGNEQFF
clone_size: few
v_call: TRBV5-1
j_call: TRBJ2-1
d_call: TRBD2

cdr3_nt: TGTGCCAGCAAAGCCGGGACAGGGAACCAGCCCCAGCATTTT
cdr3_aa: CASKAGTGNQPQHF
clone_size: few
v_call: TRBV2
j_call: TRBJ1-5
d_call: TRBD1

cdr3_nt: TGCGCCAGCAGCGCGGGTACCTCAGATACGCAGTATTTT
cdr3_aa: CASSAGTSDTQYF
clone_size: few
v_call: TRBV5-1
j_call: TRBJ2-3
d_call: NA

cdr3_nt: TGCAGTGCTAGTGAGAGAGACCTTCCATCGCAGTATTTT
cdr3_aa: CSASERDLPSQYF
clone_size: once
v_call: TRBV20-1
j_call: TRBJ2-3
d_call: NA

cdr3_nt: TGCAGCGTTGCGGACAGGGGGGGCTATGGCTACACCTTC
cdr3_aa: CSVADRGGYGYTF
clone_size: NA
v_call: TRBV29-1
j_call: TRBJ1-2
d_call: TRBD1

cdr3_nt: TGCAGCGCCTTCCGGGACAAAGTCAACAATGAGCAGTTCTTC
cdr3_aa: CSAFRDKVNNEQFF
clone_size: NA
v_call: TRBV29-1
j_call: TRBJ2-1
d_call: NA

cdr3_nt: TGTGCCATCAGTGAAGGCAGGGGTTTGGCCGGGGAGCTGTTTTTT
cdr3_aa: CAISEGRGLAGELFF
clone_size: NA
v_call: TRBV10-3
j_call: TRBJ2-2
d_call: NA

cdr3_nt: TGCGCCAGCAGCGGGGACAGGACCTACGAGCAGTACTTC
cdr3_aa: CASSGDRTYEQYF
clone_size: once
v_call: TRBV5-1
j_call: TRBJ2-7
d_call: TRBD1

cdr3_nt: TGCAGCGTCCGGACCCTAACCTATGGCTACACCTTC
cdr3_aa: CSVRTLTYGYTF
clone_size: NA
v_call: TRBV29-1
j_call: TRBJ1-2
d_call: NA

cdr3_nt: TGTGCCAGCAGTTTTGCCGACAATCAGCCCCAGCATTTT
cdr3_aa: CASSFADNQPQHF
clone_size: few
v_call: TRBV12-3/TRBV12-4
j_call: TRBJ1-5
d_call: NA

cdr3_nt: TGTGCCAGCAGCTTAGATCTCCGGAATGAGCAGTTCTTC
cdr3_aa: CASSLDLRNEQFF
clone_size: NA
v_call: TRBV7-2
j_call: TRBJ2-1
d_call: NA

cdr3_nt: TGCAGTGCTAGTGTCCTAGCGGATGTGTCCCAAACCTACGAGCAGTACTTC
cdr3_aa: CSASVLADVSQTYEQYF
clone_size: NA
v_call: TRBV20-1
j_call: TRBJ2-7
d_call: TRBD2

cdr3_nt: TGTGCCAGCAGTGACTTGGGGAACGAGCAGTACTTC
cdr3_aa: CASSDLGNEQYF
clone_size: NA
v_call: TRBV25-1
j_call: TRBJ2-7
d_call: NA

cdr3_nt: TGCAGTGCTAGAGGAGACAGGATGAGTCCCTACGAGCAGTACTTC
cdr3_aa: CSARGDRMSPYEQYF
clone_size: NA
v_call: TRBV20-1
j_call: TRBJ2-7
d_call: NA

cdr3_nt: TGTGCCAGCAGTTACTCAGCCCGAAACTTGGACAGGGGGCATGGCTACACCTTC
cdr3_aa: CASSYSARNLDRGHGYTF
clone_size: NA
v_call: TRBV6-5
j_call: TRBJ1-2
d_call: TRBD1